The entry below describes one TCR beta chain. Using immunoSEQ multiplex PCR, the repertoire was profiled, and TCRdb retains in-frame clones only, with some absent. The sample carries about 1.5 million clones, roughly 96% recorded once. The record originates from a study of shared clonotypes between healthy human individuals. Overall study context: There were three CD4 naive, three CD4 memory, two CD8 naive and one CD8 memory plates per donor.

Germline V gives CDR1 GTSNPN, CDR2 SVGIG (reference sequence). This CDR3 spans 11 amino acids. Trimming pared 7 bases from V and 3 bases from J, leaving 7 bases between. The sequencing sample was made of naive CD4+ T cells sorted from blood. Subset: CD45RA+ positively selected. This TCR came from a man under 40 in good health. The chain combines TRBV30 with TRBJ1-3; D gene uncertain. CDR3 coding DNA: TGTGCCTTCAAAGTTGGAAACACCATATATTTT. This encodes CAFKVGNTIYF. Together with reference TRBV30 and TRBJ1-3, the CDR3 gives the full variable domain: SQTIHQWPATLVQPVGSPLSLECTVEGTSNPNLYWYRQAAGRGLQLLFYSVGIGQISSEVPQNLSASRPQDRQFILSSKKLLLSDSGFYLCAFKVGNTIYFGEGSWLTVV.